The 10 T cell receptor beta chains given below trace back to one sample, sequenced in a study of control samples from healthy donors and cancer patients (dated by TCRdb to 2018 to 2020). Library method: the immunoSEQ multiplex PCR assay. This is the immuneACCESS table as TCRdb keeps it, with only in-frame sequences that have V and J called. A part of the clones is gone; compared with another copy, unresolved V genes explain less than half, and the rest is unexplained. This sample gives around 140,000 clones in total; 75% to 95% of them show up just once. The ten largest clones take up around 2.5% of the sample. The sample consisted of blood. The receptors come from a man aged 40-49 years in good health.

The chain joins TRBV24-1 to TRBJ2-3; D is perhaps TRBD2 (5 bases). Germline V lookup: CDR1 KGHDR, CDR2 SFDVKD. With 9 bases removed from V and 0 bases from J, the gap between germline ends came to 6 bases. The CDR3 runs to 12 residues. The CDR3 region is CATEGSTDTQYF. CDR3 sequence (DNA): TGTGCCACCGAGGGTAGCACAGATACGCAGTATTTT.

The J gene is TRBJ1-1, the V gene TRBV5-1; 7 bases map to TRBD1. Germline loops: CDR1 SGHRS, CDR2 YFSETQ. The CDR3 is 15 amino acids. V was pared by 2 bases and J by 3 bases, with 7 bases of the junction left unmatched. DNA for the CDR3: TGCGCCAGCAGCTTTACCGGGACAGACGACACTGAAGCTTTCTTT. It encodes CASSFTGTDDTEAFF.

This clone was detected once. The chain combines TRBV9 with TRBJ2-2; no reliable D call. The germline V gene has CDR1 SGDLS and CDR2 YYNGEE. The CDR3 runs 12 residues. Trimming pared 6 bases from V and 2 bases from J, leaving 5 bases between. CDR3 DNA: TGTGCCAGCACCGATAACACCGGGGAGCTGTTTTTT. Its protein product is CASTDNTGELFF.

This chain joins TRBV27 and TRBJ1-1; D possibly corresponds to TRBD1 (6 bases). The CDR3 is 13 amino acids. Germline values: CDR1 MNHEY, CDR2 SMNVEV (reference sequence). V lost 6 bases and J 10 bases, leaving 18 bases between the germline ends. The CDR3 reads CASRSGQGGLAFF. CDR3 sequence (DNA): TGTGCCAGCAGGTCGGGACAAGGGGGGCTAGCTTTCTTT.

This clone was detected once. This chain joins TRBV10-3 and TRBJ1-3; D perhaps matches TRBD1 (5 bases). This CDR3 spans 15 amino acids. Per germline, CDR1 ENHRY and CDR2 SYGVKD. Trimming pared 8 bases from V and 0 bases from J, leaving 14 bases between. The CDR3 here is CAILGLGTSGNTIYF. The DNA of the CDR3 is TGTGCCATCTTGGGGTTGGGGACCTCTGGAAACACCATATATTTT.

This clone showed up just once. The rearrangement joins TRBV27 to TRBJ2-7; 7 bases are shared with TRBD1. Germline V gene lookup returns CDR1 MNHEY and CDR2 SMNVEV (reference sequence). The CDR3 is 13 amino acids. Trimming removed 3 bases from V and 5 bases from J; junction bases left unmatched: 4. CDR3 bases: TGTGCCAGCAGTTTGCTCGGACAGGACGAGCAGTACTTC. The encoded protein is CASSLLGQDEQYF.

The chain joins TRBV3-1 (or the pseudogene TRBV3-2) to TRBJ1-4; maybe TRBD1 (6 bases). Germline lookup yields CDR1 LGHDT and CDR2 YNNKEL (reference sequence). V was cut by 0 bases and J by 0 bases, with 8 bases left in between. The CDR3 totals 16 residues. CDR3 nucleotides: TGTGCCAGCAGCCAAGAACGGGGGCCAACTAATGAAAAACTGTTTTTT. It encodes CASSQERGPTNEKLFF.

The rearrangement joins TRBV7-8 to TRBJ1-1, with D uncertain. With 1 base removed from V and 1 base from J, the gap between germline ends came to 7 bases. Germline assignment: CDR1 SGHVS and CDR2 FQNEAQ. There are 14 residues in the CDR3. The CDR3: CASSLGVWNTEAFF. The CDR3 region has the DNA TGTGCCAGCAGCTTAGGAGTTTGGAACACTGAAGCTTTCTTT.

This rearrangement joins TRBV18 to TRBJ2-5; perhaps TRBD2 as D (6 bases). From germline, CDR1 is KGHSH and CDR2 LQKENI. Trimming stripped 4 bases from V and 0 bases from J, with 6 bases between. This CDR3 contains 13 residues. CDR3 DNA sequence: TGTGCCAGCTCACGCGGGAACCAAGAGACCCAGTACTTC. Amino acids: CASSRGNQETQYF.

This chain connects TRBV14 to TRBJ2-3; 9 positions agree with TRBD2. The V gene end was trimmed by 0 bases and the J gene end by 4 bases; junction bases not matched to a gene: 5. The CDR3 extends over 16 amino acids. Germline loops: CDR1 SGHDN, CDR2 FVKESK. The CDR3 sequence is CASSQERRGGPDTQYF. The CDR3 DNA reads TGTGCCAGCAGCCAAGAAAGGCGGGGGGGACCAGATACGCAGTATTTT.